One sample yielded the 11 T cell receptor beta chains listed below, sequenced in a study of beta chain features in type 1 diabetes (dated by TCRdb to 2017 to 2018). The library was produced with the immunoSEQ multiplex PCR assay. The entire amount of isolated RNA was reverse transcribed using the High Capacity cDNA Reverse Transcription Kit, so the sequenced TCRB transcripts were expressed ones. Sourced from immuneACCESS, this table was stored by TCRdb with only in-frame sequences that have V and J called. A share of the clones is absent; for the studies checked, an unresolved V gene accounts for under half, and the remainder has no known explanation. The sample contains under 500,000 clones, about 32% of them found a single time. About 0.065% of the sample belongs to the ten largest clones. The source material was naive CD4+ T cells from blood. In light of the paper, this sample's cell subset or site label describes: true naive CD4+ T cells. All receptors come from a man aged 18 to 35 in good health.

The chain is built from TRBV29-1 and TRBJ2-7; a possible D gene is TRBD1 (5 bases). Trimming shortened V by 7 bases and J by 0 bases, and 7 bases separated the two germline ends. This CDR3 has 11 residues. CDR1 and CDR2 (germline): SQVTM, ANQGSEA. CDR3 sequence: CSGQSSYEQYF. In nucleotides, the CDR3 is TGCAGCGGACAGAGCTCCTACGAGCAGTACTTC.

This clone was detected a few times. The rearrangement joins TRBV4-3 to TRBJ2-7, with 10 bases lining up with TRBD2. Germline-derived CDR1 and CDR2 are LGHNA and YSLEER. The ends lost 1 base at V and 1 base at J; junction bases unmatched: 7. The CDR3 sequence is 17 residues long. DNA of the CDR3: TGCGCCAGCAGCCAAGGCCCTGCTAGCGGGAGTTCCTACGAGCAGTACTTC. This encodes CASSQGPASGSSYEQYF.

This clone was seen more than once but under ten times. The chain couples TRBV9 to TRBJ2-2, with a weak D call TRBD2 (5 bases). The CDR3 contains 15 residues. Per the germline V gene, CDR1 is SGDLS and CDR2 is YYNGEE. V lost 4 bases, J lost 4 bases, and 14 bases lay in between. DNA of the CDR3: TGTGCCAGCAGCCTCAAGCCGGGGATCACCGGGGAGCTGTTTTTT. Its protein is CASSLKPGITGELFF.

The chain combines TRBV2 with TRBJ2-2; 13 bases match TRBD2. Germline trimming cut 6 bases from V and 0 bases from J; bases unmatched to any gene: 1. The CDR3 has 16 amino acids. The germline V gene has CDR1 SNHLY and CDR2 FYNNEI. The CDR3 here is CASRGTSGANTGELFF. The CDR3 nucleotides are TGTGCCAGCAGGGGGACTAGCGGGGCGAACACCGGGGAGCTGTTTTTT.

The chain recombines TRBV29-1 with TRBJ1-4; 8 nucleotides agree with TRBD1. V gave up 4 bases and J gave up 8 bases; unmatched junction bases: 6. The germline V gene has CDR1 SQVTM and CDR2 ANQGSEA. This CDR3 has 13 amino acids. In DNA form, the CDR3 reads TGCAGCGTTGGACAGGGGTTGGGGGAAAAACTGTTTTTT. It is translated as CSVGQGLGEKLFF.

CDR3 sequence: CATVAGYTDTQYF. CDR3 in DNA: TGTGCCACCGTAGCGGGGTACACAGATACGCAGTATTTT. The rearrangement joins TRBV15 to TRBJ2-3; 8 nucleotides match TRBD2. The CDR3 is 13 amino acids. CDR1 and CDR2 (germline): LNHNV, YYDKDF (reference sequence). Trimming took 8 bases from V and 2 from J; bases not matched to a gene: 3.

This clone turned up a few times. The chain is built from TRBV30 and TRBJ2-5; D is possibly TRBD1 (5 bases). Trimming stripped 0 bases from V and 6 bases from J, with 11 bases between. CDR1 and CDR2 (germline): GTSNPN, SVGIG (reference sequence). This CDR3 region has 13 residues. CDR3 sequence reads: CAWSVKTVQTQYF. The CDR3 DNA sequence: TGTGCCTGGAGTGTAAAGACAGTTCAGACCCAGTACTTC. Full variable domain (missing parts from reference TRBV30 and TRBJ2-5): SQTIHQWPATLVQPVGSPLSLECTVEGTSNPNLYWYRQAAGRGLQLLFYSVGIGQISSEVPQNLSASRPQDRQFILSSKKLLLSDSGFYLCAWSVKTVQTQYFGPGTRLLVL.

V and J are TRBV5-1 and TRBJ2-3, with 9 bases aligning to TRBD2. In germline, CDR1 is SGHRS, CDR2 YFSETQ. The CDR3 consists of 15 residues. With V trimmed by 0 bases and J by 2 bases, 1 base remained unmatched. CDR3 loop: CASSLVAGDTDTQYF. In DNA, the CDR3 is TGCGCCAGCAGCTTGGTAGCGGGGGACACAGATACGCAGTATTTT.

J is TRBJ2-2 and V is TRBV30; D is unresolved. Germline V gene data show CDR1 as GTSNPN and CDR2 as SVGIG (reference sequence). The CDR3 loop spans 14 amino acids. Trimming stripped 2 bases from V and 1 base from J, with 8 bases between. In DNA form, the CDR3 reads TGTGCCTGGAGTAAGTTGGAGAACACCGGGGAGCTGTTTTTT. Translating gives CAWSKLENTGELFF.

The rearrangement links TRBV7-8 to TRBJ2-3; D possibly corresponds to TRBD2 (5 bases). V lost 0 bases and J lost 4, with 11 bases in between. The CDR3 runs to 15 residues. Germline CDR1 is SGHVS and CDR2 is FQNEAQ. The CDR3 loop is CASSLARNGADTQYF. The DNA of the CDR3 is TGTGCCAGCAGCTTAGCACGCAACGGGGCAGATACGCAGTATTTT. The entire variable domain, with the rest obtained from reference TRBV7-8 and TRBJ2-3, is as follows: GAGVSQSPRYKVAKRGQDVALRCDPISGHVSLFWYQQALGQGPEFLTYFQNEAQLDKSGLPSDRFFAERPEGSVSTLKIQRTQQEDSAVYLCASSLARNGADTQYFGPGTRLTVL.

The rearrangement uses TRBV21-1 and TRBJ1-5; the table's D call TRBD1 went unverified against the DNA. TRBV21-1 is given as a pseudogene. The CDR3 is 16 amino acids. CDR3 nucleotides: TGTGCCAGCAGCAGGTACAGGGCGGGTAGCAATCAGCCCCAGCATTTT. Its protein is CASSRYRAGSNQPQHF.